This T cell receptor (beta chain) came from a study of CD8+ T cells in alopecia areata. Study overall: Treated patients swallowed 5 to 10 mg of oral tofacitinib twice daily. Overall study results and limits: An increase in clonality over normal scalp was evident in lesional scalp, especially alopecia totalis/universalis. Scalp clonality decreased significantly with tofacitinib, and so did expanded CD8+ clones among the top 100.

This clone turned up a few times. Its antigen remains unknown. RNA extraction was followed by reverse transcription into cDNA, which acted as the sequencing template. Libraries were prepared by immunoSEQ multiplex PCR; TCRdb keeps only in-frame clonotypes and omits some of them. The repertoire holds 200,000 to 250,000 clones, with around 65% as singletons. Treatment in this sample: oral pan-JAK inhibitor, 5-10 mg twice daily. Lesional scalp punch biopsies and peripheral blood came from alopecia areata patients. This material consisted of CD4+ T cells sorted from blood, taken between weeks 43 and 45, from a patient treated with tofacitinib. The source of this sequence is a human donor with alopecia areata.

CDR3 loop: CASSTGTRSPNEQFF. The CDR3 coding sequence is TGTGCCAGTAGTACTGGGACTAGAAGTCCCAATGAGCAGTTCTTC. The rearrangement uses TRBV19 and TRBJ2-1, with 8 bases fitting TRBD2. The germline CDR1 and CDR2 sequences are LNHDA and SQIVND (reference sequence). V lost 4 bases, J lost 6 bases, and 8 bases stayed unmatched. CDR3 length: 15 residues.